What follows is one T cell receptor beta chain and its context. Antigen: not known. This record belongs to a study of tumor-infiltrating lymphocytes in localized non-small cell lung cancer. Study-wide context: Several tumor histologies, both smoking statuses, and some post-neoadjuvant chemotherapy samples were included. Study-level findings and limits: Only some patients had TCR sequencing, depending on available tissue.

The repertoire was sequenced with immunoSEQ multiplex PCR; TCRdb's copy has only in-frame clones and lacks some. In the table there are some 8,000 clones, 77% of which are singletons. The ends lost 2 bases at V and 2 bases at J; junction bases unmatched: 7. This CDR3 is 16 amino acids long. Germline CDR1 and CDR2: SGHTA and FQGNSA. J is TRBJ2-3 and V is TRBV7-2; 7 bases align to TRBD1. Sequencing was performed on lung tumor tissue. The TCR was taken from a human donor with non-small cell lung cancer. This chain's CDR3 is CASSLRGGGNTDTQYF. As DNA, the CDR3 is TGTGCCAGCAGCTTAAGAGGGGGCGGAAACACAGATACGCAGTATTTT.